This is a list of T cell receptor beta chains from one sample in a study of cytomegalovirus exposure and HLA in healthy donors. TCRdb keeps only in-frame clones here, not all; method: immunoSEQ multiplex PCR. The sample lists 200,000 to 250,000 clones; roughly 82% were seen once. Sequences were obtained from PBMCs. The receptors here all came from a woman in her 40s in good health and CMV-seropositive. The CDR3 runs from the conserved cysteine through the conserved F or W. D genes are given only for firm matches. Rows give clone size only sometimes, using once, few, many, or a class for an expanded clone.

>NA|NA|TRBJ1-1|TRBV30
TGTGCCTGGGGTACTTCACCGAACACTGAAGCTTTCTTT
CAWGTSPNTEAFF
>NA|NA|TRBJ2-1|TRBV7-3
TGTGCCAGCAGCTTAAGAGGGGGATCCTACAATGAGCAGTTCTTC
CASSLRGGSYNEQFF
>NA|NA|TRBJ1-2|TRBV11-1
TGTGCCAGCAGCTTCCAAGGGAGGGGCTACACCTTC
CASSFQGRGYTF
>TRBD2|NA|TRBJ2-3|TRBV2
TGTGCCAGCAGTGGGACTAGCTTTCCAGATACGCAGTATTTT
CASSGTSFPDTQYF
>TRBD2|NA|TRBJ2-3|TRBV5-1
TGCGCCAGCAGACAGGGACTAGCGGGGGCAGATACGCAGTATTTT
CASRQGLAGADTQYF
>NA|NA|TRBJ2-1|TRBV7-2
TGTGCCAGCAGCATTACTTGGAGCTCCTACAATGAGCAGTTCTTC
CASSITWSSYNEQFF
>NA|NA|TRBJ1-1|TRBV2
TGTGCCAGCAGTGAAACATCAGGGGTTGAAGCTTTCTTT
CASSETSGVEAFF
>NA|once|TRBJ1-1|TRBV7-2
TGTGCCAGCAGCTTAAGGGAGGCAATGAACACTGAAGCTTTCTTT
CASSLREAMNTEAFF
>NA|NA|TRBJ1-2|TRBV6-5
TGTGCCAGCAGTTACTCGTTGCAGGGCAACTATGGCTACACCTTC
CASSYSLQGNYGYTF
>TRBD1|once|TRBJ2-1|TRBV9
TGTGCCAGCAGCGGGGGGACAGGGGTCCCCAATGAGCAGTTCTTC
CASSGGTGVPNEQFF
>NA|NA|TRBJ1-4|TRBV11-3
TGTGCCAGCAGCCCCCTCTTAAATGAAAAACTGTTTTTT
CASSPLLNEKLFF
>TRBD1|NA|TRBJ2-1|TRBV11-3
TGTGCCAGCAGCCTAGGGGACAGGGAGAAGTTCTTC
CASSLGDREKFF
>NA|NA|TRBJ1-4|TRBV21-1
TGTGCCAGCAGCGCCCGCCCCGGGACAGCCTATTCATTGGGTGAAAAACTGTTTTTT
CASSARPGTAYSLGEKLFF
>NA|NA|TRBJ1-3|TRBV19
TGTGCCTCCACCGGGGAAAACTCTGGAAACACCATATATTTT
CASTGENSGNTIYF
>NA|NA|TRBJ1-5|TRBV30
TGTGCCTGGAGTGTGGCCGGGGGTGGCCAGCCCCAGCATTTT
CAWSVAGGGQPQHF
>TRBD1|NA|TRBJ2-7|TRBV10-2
TGCGCCAGCAGTGATGGGACAGTCCTCGAGCAGTACTTC
CASSDGTVLEQYF
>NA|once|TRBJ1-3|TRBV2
TGTGCCAGCAGTGTGCGCAGGGGAATGGGGGCAAACACCATATATTTT
CASSVRRGMGANTIYF
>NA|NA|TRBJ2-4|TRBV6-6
TGTGCCAGCAGCCGGAGGCAGGAGGGCAAAAACATTCAGTACTTC
CASSRRQEGKNIQYF
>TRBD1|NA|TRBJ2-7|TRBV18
TGTGCCAGCTCCGGAGGACAGGGGAATTACGAGCAGTACTTC
CASSGGQGNYEQYF
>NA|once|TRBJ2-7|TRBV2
TGTGCCAGCAGTGAAAGGGGGGGTCAGTTGAGGCAGTACTTC
CASSERGGQLRQYF
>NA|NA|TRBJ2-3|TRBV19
TGTGCCAGTACGAGGGGAGGTGGAGATACGCAGTATTTT
CASTRGGGDTQYF
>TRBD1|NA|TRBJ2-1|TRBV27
TGTGCCAGCAGTCCCGGGACAGCTTATTCCTACAATGAGCAGTTCTTC
CASSPGTAYSYNEQFF
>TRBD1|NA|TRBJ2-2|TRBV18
TGTGCCAGCTCAGGACAGGGAAACACCGGGGAGCTGTTTTTT
CASSGQGNTGELFF
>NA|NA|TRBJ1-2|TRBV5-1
TGCGCCAGCAGCCCCCTCGATGGCCCATATGGCTACACCTTC
CASSPLDGPYGYTF
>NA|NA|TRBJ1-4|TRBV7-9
TGTGCCAGTCGGGACGCAGGGGAACTGTTTTTT
CASRDAGELFF
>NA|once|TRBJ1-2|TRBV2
TGTGCCAGCACTGAACTCCCCCCCGGCTACACCTTC
CASTELPPGYTF
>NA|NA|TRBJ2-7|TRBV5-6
TGTGCCAGCAGCTTGTCAGGGCATGACGAGCAGTACTTC
CASSLSGHDEQYF
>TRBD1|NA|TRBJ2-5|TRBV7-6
TGTGCCAGCAACACAGGGGTGGAAGAGACCCAGTACTTC
CASNTGVEETQYF
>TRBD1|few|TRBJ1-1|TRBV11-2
TGTGCCAGCAGCCCGGGGACAGGGAAGAGTTTT
CASSPGTGKSF
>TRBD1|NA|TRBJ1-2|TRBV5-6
TGTGCCAGCAGCCTGACAGGGGTCTATGGCTACACCTTC
CASSLTGVYGYTF
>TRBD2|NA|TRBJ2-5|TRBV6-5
TGTGCCAGCAGTTACTCGTCGGGGGGGGCACAAGAGACCCAGTACTTC
CASSYSSGGAQETQYF
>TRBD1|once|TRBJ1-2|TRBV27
TGTGCCAGCAGTCCGCCCCTCGGGACAGACGCTAACTATGGCTACACCTTC
CASSPPLGTDANYGYTF
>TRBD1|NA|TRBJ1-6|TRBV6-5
TGTGCCAGCAGTACCGACAGGGGTAATTCACCCCTCCACTTT
CASSTDRGNSPLHF
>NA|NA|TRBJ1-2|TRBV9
TGTGCCAGCAGCGCGAGTACCGGCCAGGGAACCTCTATGGGCTACACCTTC
CASSASTGQGTSMGYTF
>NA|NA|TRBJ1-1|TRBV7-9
TGTGCCAGCAGCTTAATGGAGGACACTGAAGCTTTCTTT
CASSLMEDTEAFF
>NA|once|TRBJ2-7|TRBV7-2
TGTGCCAGCAGCCATGGGCAGGGGGGCCCCTACGAGCAGTACTTC
CASSHGQGGPYEQYF
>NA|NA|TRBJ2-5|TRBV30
TGTGCCAGGGGTCGGAAGGGCAGCCAGGAAGAGCAGTACTTC
CARGRKGSQEEQYF
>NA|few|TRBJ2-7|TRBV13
TGTGCCAGCAGCTTAGGCACTTTTCAGGCCTACGAGCAGTACTTC
CASSLGTFQAYEQYF
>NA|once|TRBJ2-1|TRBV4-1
TGCGCCAGCAGCCAAGATCGAACGGGGTTCGCCCTCCCTAATGAGCAGTTCTTC
CASSQDRTGFALPNEQFF
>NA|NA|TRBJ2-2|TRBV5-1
TGCGCCAGCAGCTCCCTCCGGGGGGCGGACACCGGGGAGCTGTTTTTT
CASSSLRGADTGELFF
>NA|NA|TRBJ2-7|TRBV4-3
TGCGCCAGCAGCGCCCAGTCGCACAGGAGCTCCTACGAGCAGTACTTC
CASSAQSHRSSYEQYF